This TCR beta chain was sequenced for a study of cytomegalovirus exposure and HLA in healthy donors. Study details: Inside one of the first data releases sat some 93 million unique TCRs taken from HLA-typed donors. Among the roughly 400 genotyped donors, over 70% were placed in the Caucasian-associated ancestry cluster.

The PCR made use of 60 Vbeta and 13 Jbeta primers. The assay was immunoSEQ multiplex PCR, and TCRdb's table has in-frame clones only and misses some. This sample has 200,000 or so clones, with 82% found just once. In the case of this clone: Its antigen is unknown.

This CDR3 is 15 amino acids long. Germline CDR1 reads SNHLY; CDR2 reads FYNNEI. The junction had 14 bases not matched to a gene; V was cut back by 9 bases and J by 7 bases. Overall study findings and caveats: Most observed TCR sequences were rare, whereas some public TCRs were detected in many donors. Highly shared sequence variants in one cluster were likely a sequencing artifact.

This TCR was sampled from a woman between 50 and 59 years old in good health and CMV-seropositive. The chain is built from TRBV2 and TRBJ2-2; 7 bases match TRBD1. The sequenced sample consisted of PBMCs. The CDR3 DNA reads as TGTGCCAGGGGTCCGAGGACAGGCCTCGGCGGGGAGCTGTTTTTT. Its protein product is CARGPRTGLGGELFF. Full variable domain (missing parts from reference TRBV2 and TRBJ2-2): EPEVTQTPSHQVTQMGQEVILRCVPISNHLYFYWYRQILGQKVEFLVSFYNNEISEKSEIFDDQFSVERPDGSNFTLKIRSTKLEDSAMYFCARGPRTGLGGELFFGEGSRLTVL.